This entry lists 8 T cell receptor beta chains sequenced from one sample in a study of response to subunit inactivated influenza vaccine. TCRdb itself ran the RT-PCR reads through MiXCR, one entry per CDR3 protein. The sample consists of 700,000 to 900,000 distinct CDR3 sequences, about 20% of them appearing once. Sequencing used PBMCs from blood, obtained more than 4 days after vaccination. These receptors all stem from a man aged 45-65 years who received an inactivated influenza vaccine.

The rearrangement uses TRBV20-1 and TRBJ2-5; 10 positions agree with TRBD1. V was pared by 5 bases and J by 5 bases, with 11 bases of the junction left unmatched. The germline CDR1 and CDR2 sequences are DFQATT and SNEGSKA (reference sequence). The CDR3 runs to 15 residues. CDR3 in amino acids: CSASNDRGRDETQYF. CDR3 DNA: TGCAGTGCTTCAAACGACAGGGGGCGCGATGAGACCCAGTACTTC.

The V and J genes are TRBV12-3 or TRBV12-4 and TRBJ1-2; 11 positions match TRBD1. With 5 bases clipped from V and 7 bases from J, the junction kept 3 bases outside the gene matches. The CDR3 is 13 amino acids. The CDR3 region is CASSGTGGGGYTF. Here the CDR3 DNA reads TGTGCCAGCAGTGGGACAGGGGGGGGTGGCTACACCTTC.

The chain recombines TRBV9 with TRBJ2-5; D remains ambiguous. The CDR3 contains 15 residues. The ends were cut back, 1 base at V and 2 bases at J, with 12 bases in the middle. CDR1 is SGDLS, CDR2 YYNGEE, per germline. The CDR3 region is CASSVSVLGQETQYF. In DNA form, the CDR3 reads TGTGCCAGCAGCGTATCCGTTCTGGGGCAAGAGACCCAGTACTTC.

The V call is TRBV20-1, the J call TRBJ2-1; 7 nucleotides line up with TRBD2. Germline V gene lookup returns CDR1 DFQATT and CDR2 SNEGSKA (reference sequence). This CDR3 contains 17 residues. J gave up 0 bases and V 0 bases, and 8 bases lay outside the gene matches. The CDR3 DNA reads as TGCAGTGCTAGAGATACCCTCGGGGGGAGCTCCTACAATGAGCAGTTCTTC. Translating it yields CSARDTLGGSSYNEQFF.

J is TRBJ1-4 and V is TRBV12-3 or TRBV12-4; D call uncertain. The CDR3 contains 12 residues. V was clipped by 4 bases and J by 7 bases, with 7 bases between them. The CDR3 loop reads CASSSRAEKLFF. In DNA, the CDR3 is TGTGCCAGCAGTTCCCGGGCTGAAAAACTGTTTTTT.

In its sample, this clonotype was seen a few times. The chain joins TRBV29-1 to TRBJ2-3; possibly TRBD2 for D (6 bases). The length of the CDR3 is 14 residues. V was clipped by 6 bases and J by 1 base, with 14 bases between them. CDR1 SQVTM and CDR2 ANQGSEA come from the germline V gene. The CDR3 nucleotides read TGCAGCGTCGGGACTTTCGAGGGCACAGATACGCAGTATTTT. It encodes CSVGTFEGTDTQYF.

A few counts support this clonotype. The V and J genes are TRBV7-6 and TRBJ2-1; tentatively, D is TRBD2 (5 bases). V lost 5 bases to trimming and J lost 7 bases, with 12 bases between them. This CDR3 contains 13 residues. Germline-derived CDR1 and CDR2 are SGHVS and FNYEAQ. CDR3 in amino acids: CASSKDQRNEQFF. The CDR3, as DNA: TGTGCCAGCAGCAAGGACCAGCGGAATGAGCAGTTCTTC.

This clonotype was seen more than once but under ten times. The chain links TRBV7-2 to TRBJ2-5, with 7 bases that match TRBD2. This CDR3 spans 14 amino acids. V was clipped by 5 bases and J by 5 bases; unmatched bases: 8. The germline gives CDR1 SGHTA, CDR2 FQGNSA. The CDR3 loop reads CASSQAGLEETQYF. CDR3 nucleotides: TGTGCCAGCAGCCAAGCGGGGCTAGAGGAGACCCAGTACTTC. The full variable domain, with the rest looked up from reference TRBV7-2 and TRBJ2-5, is GAGVSQSPSNKVTEKGKDVELRCDPISGHTALYWYRQSLGQGLEFLIYFQGNSAPDKSGLPSDRFSAERTGGSVSTLTIQRTQQEDSAVYLCASSQAGLEETQYFGPGTRLLVL.